The entry below describes one T cell receptor beta chain. Its specificity is unknown. Trimming took 5 bases from V and 7 from J; bases not matched to a gene: 4. CDR1 MNHNS and CDR2 SASEGT come from the germline V gene. The CDR3 is 14 amino acids. Time point specified: week 23, last vaccination. Topical imiquimod was applied with each vaccine dose, which held 300 ug of mutant IDH1 20-mer peptide. Each donor presented with a new WHO grade 3 or 4 astrocytoma that tested IDH1-mutant and showed ATRX loss. The sample originates from a study of a mutant IDH1 vaccine in newly diagnosed glioma. Across the study: Scheduled for weeks 1, 3, 5, 7, 11, 15, 19 and 23, eight vaccinations were given to patients. Vaccines were first given 4-6 weeks after radiotherapy alone, or with temozolomide cycles.

The method was immunoSEQ multiplex PCR; TCRdb's version includes in-frame clones alone and lacks a portion of them. Altogether roughly 38,000 clones are present, 78% being singletons, with the ten largest covering roughly 6.2%. The J gene is TRBJ1-6, the V gene TRBV6-1; 8 nucleotides line up with TRBD1. The receptor's source is a woman aged 40 to 50 with glioma. Some clones in this sample may be carry-over from other donors' samples. The input for sequencing was PBMCs, taken from a glioma patient whose treatment included an IDH1 peptide vaccine. The chain's CDR3 is CASSLTGVNSPLHF. CDR3 nucleotides: TGTGCCAGCAGTCTGACAGGGGTGAATTCACCCCTCCACTTT.